This is a list of T cell receptor beta chains from one sample in a study of blood T cells in healthy people across ages. Via MiXCR, TCRdb re-called the 5' RACE reads, giving one row per CDR3 protein. Of 1.5 million to 2 million distinct CDR3 sequences in the sample, around half were seen once. The sequencing input was blood. Source of these receptors: a woman aged 40 to 50 in good health. CDR3s leave out the opening cysteine and the closing phenylalanine or tryptophan.

cdr3_length	v_call	j_call	cdr3_aa
13	TRBV6-2/TRBV6-3	TRBJ1-5	ASNGEQGKDQPQH
12	TRBV15	TRBJ2-7	ATSREQRSYEQY
13	TRBV7-2	TRBJ2-3	ASSLDRDSTDTQY
13	TRBV20-1	TRBJ2-1	SAIAGAPGYNEQF
12	TRBV12-3/TRBV12-4	-	ASSLGRPGETQY
12	TRBV6-5	TRBJ2-5	ASSYSTAQETQY
11	TRBV7-6	TRBJ2-5	ASTSGDSETQY
10	TRBV25-1	TRBJ2-7	ASSVGNNEQY
12	TRBV29-1	TRBJ2-5	SARLGGRGETQY
15	TRBV6-6	TRBJ2-3	ASSYPPRDILRDTQY
12	TRBV6-2/TRBV6-3	TRBJ1-5	ASSYGTLGQPQH
13	TRBV20-1	TRBJ2-3	SARVGGYSTDTQY
17	TRBV7-2	TRBJ2-7	ASSLSRTSGLARSYEQY
10	TRBV12-3/TRBV12-4	TRBJ1-1	ASRPGATEAF
11	TRBV9	TRBJ2-3	ASSMRGPDTQY
12	TRBV12-3/TRBV12-4	TRBJ2-5	ASSPPASGETQY
11	TRBV6-2/TRBV6-3	TRBJ2-7	ASSHLRTHEQY
14	TRBV4-3	TRBJ1-2	ASSQGLTGGDYGYT
14	TRBV7-2	TRBJ1-2	ASSLALSLGVRGYT
13	TRBV6-1	TRBJ2-5	ASSRTAVERETQY
13	TRBV2	TRBJ1-6	ASMPGMAYNSPLH
13	TRBV21-1	TRBJ2-5	ASSKVDRGQETQY
12	TRBV4-2	-	ASSQSGSLNEQY
10	TRBV12-3/TRBV12-4	-	ASSFTAAEQY
13	TRBV7-6	TRBJ1-1	ASSARQGTNTEAF
14	TRBV27	TRBJ2-7	ASSLLGTSGGYEQY
11	TRBV7-3	TRBJ1-6	ASSFDRASPLH
13	TRBV9	TRBJ1-4	ASSVAGGVGEKLF
13	TRBV29-1	TRBJ2-1	SAAALAGPENEQF
13	TRBV20-1	TRBJ2-3	SARDTAKSTDTQY
13	TRBV7-2	TRBJ2-3	ASSRWGGITDTQY
12	TRBV6-2/TRBV6-3	TRBJ2-1	ASSSGGPHNEQF
14	TRBV10-3	TRBJ2-1	AISESAGGTYNEQF
12	TRBV3-1	TRBJ2-3	ASSQVPSRDTQY
14	TRBV20-1	TRBJ2-1	SGDRGAPNSYNEQF
11	TRBV9	TRBJ1-2	ASSLGGGVGYT
11	TRBV24-1	TRBJ2-1	ATSGAGGDEQF
13	TRBV5-1	TRBJ1-4	ASSTTGTPDEKLF
9	TRBV29-1	TRBJ1-2	SVGSGDGYT
14	TRBV28	TRBJ2-1	ASSLSRVSSYNEQF
12	TRBV11-2	-	ASSSAWRGETQY
12	TRBV7-2	TRBJ1-2	ASSYYQTANGYT
12	TRBV20-1	TRBJ2-4	SASSLTGGNIQY
11	TRBV2	TRBJ2-5	ASSESRGGTGY